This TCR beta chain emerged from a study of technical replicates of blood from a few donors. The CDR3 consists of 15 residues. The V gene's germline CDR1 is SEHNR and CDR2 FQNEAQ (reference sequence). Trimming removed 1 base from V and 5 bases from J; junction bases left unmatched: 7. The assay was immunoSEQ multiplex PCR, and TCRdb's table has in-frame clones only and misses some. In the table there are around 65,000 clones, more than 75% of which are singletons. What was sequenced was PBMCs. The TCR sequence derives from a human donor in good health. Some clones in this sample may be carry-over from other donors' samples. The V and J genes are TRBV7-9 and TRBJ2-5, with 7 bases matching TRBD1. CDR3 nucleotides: TGTGCCAGCAGCTTAGGCAGAGGGGGCACGGAGACCCAGTACTTC. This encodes CASSLGRGGTETQYF.